This entry is about one TCR beta chain. This entry belongs to a study of T cell responses to AZD1222 COVID-19 vaccine. Assay: immunoSEQ multiplex PCR; the TCRdb copy retains only in-frame clones and omits some. The profile covers about 78,000 clones, with approximately 88% appearing a single time and about 5% taken by the ten largest. Germline V gene sequence: CDR1 SGDLS, CDR2 YYNGEE. Between the trimmed V and J ends, which lost 4 bases and 1 base, there was a span of 8 bases. There are 14 residues in the CDR3. The receptor's source is an adult in good health. The rearrangement links TRBV9 to TRBJ2-2, with D perhaps given as TRBD1 or TRBD2 (6 bases each). The sample in question was peripheral blood, obtained on day 0 of MenACWY control vaccination. The CDR3 DNA reads as TGTGCCAGCAGCCGGGGGCAGAACACCGGGGAGCTGTTTTTT. It yields the protein CASSRGQNTGELFF.